These T cell receptor beta chains were read from a single sample in a study of shared clonotypes between healthy human individuals. The data were produced by immunoSEQ multiplex PCR, yet TCRdb's version contains in-frame clones alone and is incomplete. The top ten clones hold 34% of a sample with some 700,000 clones, 80% to 95% of them seen once. The sequenced sample was memory CD8+ T cells from PBMCs. These receptors came from a man between 18 and 29 years old in good health. Some clones in this sample may be carry-over from other donors' samples. Both conserved end residues are part of each CDR3. Fields, in order: V gene, D gene, CDR3 length, clone size, J gene, CDR3 DNA, CDR3 protein. A D gene is named only where the DNA matches it firmly. A clone size is listed for some rows: how often the clone was seen (once, few, many), or a class if it is expanded.

v_gene: TRBV10-3
d_gene: TRBD1
len: 14
abundance: NA
j_gene: TRBJ1-1
CDR3nt: TGTGCCATCAGGGCGGGACAGGGAAACACTGAAGCTTTCTTT
CDR3aa: CAIRAGQGNTEAFF

v_gene: TRBV4-1
d_gene: TRBD2
len: 15
abundance: NA
j_gene: TRBJ2-7
CDR3nt: TGCGCCAGCAGACAACCCGGGACTAGAGGTGGAGAGCAGTACTTC
CDR3aa: CASRQPGTRGGEQYF

v_gene: TRBV19
d_gene: NA
len: 16
abundance: NA
j_gene: TRBJ2-3
CDR3nt: TGTGCCAGTAGTATGGGGAATGTGGTGTACACAGATACGCAGTATTTT
CDR3aa: CASSMGNVVYTDTQYF

v_gene: TRBV9
d_gene: TRBD2
len: 14
abundance: NA
j_gene: TRBJ2-7
CDR3nt: TGTGCCAGCAGCCTAGGGACTAGCGGGATCGAGCAGTACTTC
CDR3aa: CASSLGTSGIEQYF

v_gene: TRBV4-1
d_gene: TRBD2
len: 17
abundance: NA
j_gene: TRBJ2-2
CDR3nt: TGCGCCAGCAGCCAAGAGGCGGGGGTGACGGTCACCGGGGAGCTGTTTTTT
CDR3aa: CASSQEAGVTVTGELFF

v_gene: TRBV2
d_gene: NA
len: 18
abundance: NA
j_gene: TRBJ2-3
CDR3nt: TGTGCCAGCAGTGAAGCTTTTTTCGAGGGATTAGGATCAGATACGCAGTATTTT
CDR3aa: CASSEAFFEGLGSDTQYF

v_gene: TRBV9
d_gene: NA
len: 12
abundance: NA
j_gene: TRBJ1-1
CDR3nt: TGTGCCAGCAGTCATCAGAACACTGAAGCTTTCTTT
CDR3aa: CASSHQNTEAFF

v_gene: TRBV5-1
d_gene: NA
len: 16
abundance: NA
j_gene: TRBJ2-3
CDR3nt: TGCGCCAGCAGCCAATTGTCCTCAGGGAATCCAGATACGCAGTATTTT
CDR3aa: CASSQLSSGNPDTQYF

v_gene: TRBV15
d_gene: TRBD2
len: 15
abundance: NA
j_gene: TRBJ2-7
CDR3nt: TGTGCCACCAGCAGACCTTCTGGGGGGGTCTACGAGCAGTACTTC
CDR3aa: CATSRPSGGVYEQYF

v_gene: TRBV27
d_gene: TRBD1
len: 14
abundance: NA
j_gene: TRBJ2-5
CDR3nt: TGTGCCAGCAGTGACAGGGGACGCCAAGAGACCCAGTACTTC
CDR3aa: CASSDRGRQETQYF

v_gene: TRBV27
d_gene: TRBD1
len: 16
abundance: NA
j_gene: TRBJ2-7
CDR3nt: TGTGCCAGCAGTCCCGGGGCCGGGACAGGGGGCCTCGAGCAGTACTTC
CDR3aa: CASSPGAGTGGLEQYF

v_gene: TRBV14
d_gene: NA
len: 11
abundance: NA
j_gene: TRBJ2-7
CDR3nt: TGTGCCAGCAGCCAACTCCACGAGCAGTACTTC
CDR3aa: CASSQLHEQYF

v_gene: TRBV10-3
d_gene: TRBD2
len: 15
abundance: NA
j_gene: TRBJ2-1
CDR3nt: TGTGCCATCAGTGATAGCGGGAGTTGGTACAATGAGCAGTTCTTC
CDR3aa: CAISDSGSWYNEQFF

v_gene: TRBV6-5
d_gene: TRBD1
len: 14
abundance: NA
j_gene: TRBJ1-2
CDR3nt: TGTGCCAGCAGCGACCGGGACAGACTTTATGGCTACACCTTC
CDR3aa: CASSDRDRLYGYTF

v_gene: TRBV7-9
d_gene: TRBD1
len: 16
abundance: NA
j_gene: TRBJ1-2
CDR3nt: TGTGCCAGCAGCTCGACTAAACAGGGGTACATTGAGGGCTACACCTTC
CDR3aa: CASSSTKQGYIEGYTF

v_gene: TRBV7-9
d_gene: NA
len: 16
abundance: once
j_gene: TRBJ2-2
CDR3nt: TGTGCCAGCAGCGACGCGGGACACTTAAACACCGGGGAGCTGTTTTTT
CDR3aa: CASSDAGHLNTGELFF

v_gene: TRBV4-3
d_gene: NA
len: 14
abundance: many
j_gene: TRBJ1-3
CDR3nt: TGCGCCAGCAGCCCCCGTGATTTTGGAAACACCATATATTTT
CDR3aa: CASSPRDFGNTIYF

v_gene: TRBV9
d_gene: TRBD2
len: 15
abundance: NA
j_gene: TRBJ2-1
CDR3nt: TGTGCCAGCAGCGTAGGGAGCGGGAGAGAGGATGAGCAGTTCTTC
CDR3aa: CASSVGSGREDEQFF

v_gene: TRBV19
d_gene: TRBD2
len: 15
abundance: once
j_gene: TRBJ2-5
CDR3nt: TGTGCCAGTAGTGCGAGACTAGCGGGAAGGGAGACCCAGTACTTC
CDR3aa: CASSARLAGRETQYF

v_gene: TRBV5-1
d_gene: NA
len: 16
abundance: NA
j_gene: TRBJ2-2
CDR3nt: TGCGCCAGCAGCTTGGGACCGGGACTCAACACCGGGGAGCTGTTTTTT
CDR3aa: CASSLGPGLNTGELFF

v_gene: TRBV7-8
d_gene: NA
len: 17
abundance: NA
j_gene: TRBJ2-6
CDR3nt: TGTGCCAGCGGAAGGACAGAGGTTACTTCTGGGGCCAACGTCCTGACTTTC
CDR3aa: CASGRTEVTSGANVLTF

v_gene: TRBV28
d_gene: TRBD2
len: 17
abundance: NA
j_gene: TRBJ2-1
CDR3nt: TGTGCCAGCAGTCCTACCGGCGGGGGGAGGGCCATATATGAGCAGTTCTTC
CDR3aa: CASSPTGGGRAIYEQFF

v_gene: TRBV11-2
d_gene: NA
len: 16
abundance: NA
j_gene: TRBJ1-3
CDR3nt: TGTGCCAGCAGCACGCACTTAACAGGGACTGGAAACACCATATATTTT
CDR3aa: CASSTHLTGTGNTIYF

v_gene: TRBV19
d_gene: TRBD1
len: 16
abundance: NA
j_gene: TRBJ1-1
CDR3nt: TGTGCCAGTATTGAATGGATGGGACAGGGGCTTTTTGAAGCTTTCTTT
CDR3aa: CASIEWMGQGLFEAFF

v_gene: TRBV14
d_gene: TRBD2
len: 12
abundance: NA
j_gene: TRBJ2-1
CDR3nt: TGTGCCAGCAGCCGACTAGCTCATGAGCAGTTCTTC
CDR3aa: CASSRLAHEQFF

v_gene: TRBV5-4
d_gene: NA
len: 16
abundance: once
j_gene: TRBJ1-2
CDR3nt: TGTGCCAGCAGCGCGCGACAGGTCGTGGAGAAAGACGGCTACACCTTC
CDR3aa: CASSARQVVEKDGYTF

v_gene: TRBV28
d_gene: NA
len: 13
abundance: NA
j_gene: TRBJ1-5
CDR3nt: TGTGCCAGCAGTTTCGGCAGGCATCAGCCCCAGCATTTT
CDR3aa: CASSFGRHQPQHF

v_gene: TRBV28
d_gene: TRBD2
len: 14
abundance: NA
j_gene: TRBJ2-1
CDR3nt: TGTGCCAGCAGTTTATTGGGTAGCGGGAATGAGCAGTTCTTC
CDR3aa: CASSLLGSGNEQFF

v_gene: TRBV27
d_gene: NA
len: 15
abundance: NA
j_gene: TRBJ2-2
CDR3nt: TGTGCCAGCAGTTTAATCACCGGGAACACCGGGGAGCTGTTTTTT
CDR3aa: CASSLITGNTGELFF

v_gene: TRBV4-2
d_gene: NA
len: 16
abundance: once
j_gene: TRBJ1-2
CDR3nt: TGTGCCAGCAGCCAAGATTACCGGGGACCAAACTATGGCTACACCTTC
CDR3aa: CASSQDYRGPNYGYTF

v_gene: TRBV4-1
d_gene: TRBD1
len: 17
abundance: NA
j_gene: TRBJ2-7
CDR3nt: TGCGCCAGCAGCCAAGAACCCCAGGGGGCTGCATCATACGAGCAGTACTTC
CDR3aa: CASSQEPQGAASYEQYF

v_gene: TRBV27
d_gene: NA
len: 15
abundance: NA
j_gene: TRBJ2-1
CDR3nt: TGTGCCAGCAGTTTATCCCGGGGCCTATACAATGAGCAGTTCTTC
CDR3aa: CASSLSRGLYNEQFF

v_gene: TRBV7-8
d_gene: TRBD1
len: 21
abundance: NA
j_gene: TRBJ2-2
CDR3nt: TGTGCCAGCAGCCAACCCGCGAGGGTAGGGGGCGACTCGATGAACACCGGGGAGCTGTTTTTT
CDR3aa: CASSQPARVGGDSMNTGELFF

v_gene: TRBV27
d_gene: TRBD2
len: 16
abundance: NA
j_gene: TRBJ2-7
CDR3nt: TGTGCCAGCAGTAACTCACTAGCGGGAGAGGTCCACGAGCAGTACTTC
CDR3aa: CASSNSLAGEVHEQYF

v_gene: TRBV5-1
d_gene: TRBD1
len: 14
abundance: few
j_gene: TRBJ1-5
CDR3nt: TGCGCCAGCAGGGCCGGGACAGGGAATCAGCCCCAGCATTTT
CDR3aa: CASRAGTGNQPQHF

v_gene: TRBV27
d_gene: NA
len: 17
abundance: NA
j_gene: TRBJ2-1
CDR3nt: TGTGCCAGCAGTTTCTCTTCTATCACTAGCCTTTACAATGAGCAGTTCTTC
CDR3aa: CASSFSSITSLYNEQFF

v_gene: TRBV11-2
d_gene: NA
len: 14
abundance: NA
j_gene: TRBJ1-1
CDR3nt: TGTGCCAGCAGCTTAGATGGAGGGTTTGGTGAAGCTTTCTTT
CDR3aa: CASSLDGGFGEAFF

v_gene: TRBV28
d_gene: NA
len: 16
abundance: once
j_gene: TRBJ1-3
CDR3nt: TGTGCCAGCAGGCTTCACCGCGCGGGATGGGGAAACACCATATATTTT
CDR3aa: CASRLHRAGWGNTIYF

v_gene: TRBV6-4
d_gene: TRBD1
len: 16
abundance: few
j_gene: TRBJ1-1
CDR3nt: TGTGCCAGCAGTCCCAGGGGAGACAGGGGGCTCTCTGAAGCTTTCTTT
CDR3aa: CASSPRGDRGLSEAFF

v_gene: TRBV7-2
d_gene: NA
len: 17
abundance: NA
j_gene: TRBJ1-1
CDR3nt: TGTGCCAGCAGCTTATCAGTGCGGGGGGGAGCGAACACTGAAGCTTTCTTT
CDR3aa: CASSLSVRGGANTEAFF

v_gene: TRBV5-1
d_gene: TRBD1
len: 14
abundance: NA
j_gene: TRBJ1-2
CDR3nt: TGCGCCAGCAGCGCGGACAGGGAGGACTATGGCTACACCTTC
CDR3aa: CASSADREDYGYTF

v_gene: TRBV11-2
d_gene: NA
len: 14
abundance: NA
j_gene: TRBJ2-1
CDR3nt: TGTGCCAGCAGCTTCGTAGGGGCTTACAATGAGCAGTTCTTC
CDR3aa: CASSFVGAYNEQFF

v_gene: TRBV19
d_gene: NA
len: 14
abundance: NA
j_gene: TRBJ2-3
CDR3nt: TGTGCCAGTAGTATAGGTTTGCCCCCGGGTACGCAGTATTTT
CDR3aa: CASSIGLPPGTQYF

v_gene: TRBV5-6
d_gene: TRBD2
len: 15
abundance: NA
j_gene: TRBJ2-7
CDR3nt: TGTGCCAGCAGCTTGCGCGGGAGGGCCCCCTACGAGCAGTACTTC
CDR3aa: CASSLRGRAPYEQYF

v_gene: TRBV13
d_gene: NA
len: 14
abundance: NA
j_gene: TRBJ2-3
CDR3nt: TGTGCCAGCAGCCCCCCCAGGGAGCCAGATACGCAGTATTTT
CDR3aa: CASSPPREPDTQYF

v_gene: TRBV27
d_gene: TRBD2
len: 17
abundance: NA
j_gene: TRBJ2-1
CDR3nt: TGTGCCAGCAGTAAACCGGCTAGCGGGAGGGATTTCAATGAGCAGTTCTTC
CDR3aa: CASSKPASGRDFNEQFF

v_gene: TRBV7-9
d_gene: NA
len: 15
abundance: NA
j_gene: TRBJ1-3
CDR3nt: TGTGCCAGCAGCCGAGGAGAGCTAGCTGGAAACACCATATATTTT
CDR3aa: CASSRGELAGNTIYF

v_gene: TRBV9
d_gene: NA
len: 13
abundance: NA
j_gene: TRBJ1-3
CDR3nt: TGTGCCAGCAGCGAAGGGACTGGAAACACCATATATTTT
CDR3aa: CASSEGTGNTIYF

v_gene: TRBV19
d_gene: TRBD1
len: 15
abundance: NA
j_gene: TRBJ1-5
CDR3nt: TGTGCCAGTAGGATCACAGGGGCCTACAATCAGCCCCAGCATTTT
CDR3aa: CASRITGAYNQPQHF

v_gene: TRBV5-4
d_gene: TRBD2
len: 15
abundance: NA
j_gene: TRBJ2-1
CDR3nt: TGTGCCAGCCACACCCGGGGGGGGCTTCACAATGAGCAGTTCTTC
CDR3aa: CASHTRGGLHNEQFF

v_gene: TRBV7-9
d_gene: NA
len: 14
abundance: few
j_gene: TRBJ2-6
CDR3nt: TGTGCCAGCAGCCCATTCTCTGGGGCCAACGTCCTGACTTTC
CDR3aa: CASSPFSGANVLTF

v_gene: TRBV28
d_gene: TRBD2
len: 15
abundance: NA
j_gene: TRBJ2-7
CDR3nt: TGTGCCAGCAGTACCCTCCAGCGGGAGTTGGTAGAGCAGTACTTC
CDR3aa: CASSTLQRELVEQYF

v_gene: TRBV19
d_gene: NA
len: 14
abundance: NA
j_gene: TRBJ1-1
CDR3nt: TGTGCCAGTAGTATAGGAGGGTGGGGCACTGAAGCTTTCTTT
CDR3aa: CASSIGGWGTEAFF

v_gene: TRBV19
d_gene: NA
len: 13
abundance: NA
j_gene: TRBJ2-1
CDR3nt: TGTGCCAGTAGGTCAGGAGCCTACAATGAGCAGTTCTTC
CDR3aa: CASRSGAYNEQFF